A selection of T cell receptor beta chains follows, all from one sample in a study of vaccination and CD4 T cells after COVID-19. Each CDR3 protein is one row after TCRdb ran MiXCR on the PCR reads. The sample includes about 18,000 distinct CDR3 sequences, 62% seen only once; the top ten take under 1.2%. The sample in question was CD4+ T cells from blood, obtained before SARS-CoV-2 vaccination. Receptors originate from a human donor who had recovered from COVID-19. Each CDR3 is given with its conserved first and last residue. The D gene is left open where the match is weak. The size field is filled for only some rows; it gives once, few, many or a size class.

D,size,V,J,DNA,CDR3
TRBD2,-,TRBV7-8,TRBJ2-7,TGTGCCAGCAGTGGGCCAGCGGGATCTTTCTACGAGCAGTACTTC,CASSGPAGSFYEQYF
-,-,TRBV19,TRBJ1-2,TGTGCCAGTAAGTCGGGAGGAGATGGGTCTGGCTACACCTTC,CASKSGGDGSGYTF
-,-,TRBV6-1,TRBJ2-6,TGTGCCAGCAGTCAGGCCAACGTCCTGACTTTC,CASSQANVLTF
-,-,TRBV20-1,TRBJ2-1,TGCAGTGCTAGAGACAGCCCCATGCAGTTCTTC,CSARDSPMQFF
TRBD1,-,TRBV7-2,TRBJ2-7,TGTGCCAGCAGCCCCTCCCGGGACAGGGACGAGCAGTACTTC,CASSPSRDRDEQYF
-,-,TRBV7-3,TRBJ1-2,TGTGCCAGCAGCTTATCCCCCGGGGGCTTCCCTTATGGCTACACCTTC,CASSLSPGGFPYGYTF
TRBD2,few,TRBV7-9,TRBJ2-6,TGTGCCAGCAGCTCCGGACTAGCGGGAGGACCTGGGGCCAACGTCCTGACTTTC,CASSSGLAGGPGANVLTF
TRBD2,-,TRBV20-1,TRBJ2-5,TGCAGTGCTCGGGGCGGTGCGGGAGTGGAGACCCAGTACTTC,CSARGGAGVETQYF
-,-,TRBV6-6,TRBJ2-2,TGTGCCAGCAGAAAAGGTGGCCTAGGCTGGGAGCTGTTTTTT,CASRKGGLGWELFF
-,-,TRBV19,TRBJ2-5,TGTGCCAGTAGTATGGGCCAAGAGACCCAGTACTTC,CASSMGQETQYF
-,-,TRBV14,TRBJ2-7,TGTGCCAGCAGCCAAGTGGGTCAGGGGATCGACGAGCAGTACTTC,CASSQVGQGIDEQYF
-,-,TRBV20-1,TRBJ2-6,TGCAGTGCTAGAGATCCATCGAAGACCACTCAGGACTCTGGGGCCAACGTCCTGACTTTC,CSARDPSKTTQDSGANVLTF
TRBD1,-,TRBV19,TRBJ2-1,TGTGCCAGTAAAGGGCAGGGGGCCCTTGTCTACAATGAGCAGTTCTTC,CASKGQGALVYNEQFF
TRBD1,few,TRBV20-1,TRBJ1-1,TGCAGTGCTAGAGAGGGGGACAGACAAGCTTTCTTT,CSAREGDRQAFF
TRBD1,few,TRBV20-1,TRBJ1-1,TGCAGTGCTGGAGGACAGGTCGTTGGCGCTGAAGCTTTCTTT,CSAGGQVVGAEAFF
-,few,TRBV19,TRBJ1-1,TGTGCCAGTAGTGACTGGGGGAGGGCGGCTGAAGCTTTCTTT,CASSDWGRAAEAFF
-,-,TRBV4-2,TRBJ1-5,TGTGCCAGCAGCCAAGAAGGGGTGGGCAATCAGCCCCAGCATTTT,CASSQEGVGNQPQHF